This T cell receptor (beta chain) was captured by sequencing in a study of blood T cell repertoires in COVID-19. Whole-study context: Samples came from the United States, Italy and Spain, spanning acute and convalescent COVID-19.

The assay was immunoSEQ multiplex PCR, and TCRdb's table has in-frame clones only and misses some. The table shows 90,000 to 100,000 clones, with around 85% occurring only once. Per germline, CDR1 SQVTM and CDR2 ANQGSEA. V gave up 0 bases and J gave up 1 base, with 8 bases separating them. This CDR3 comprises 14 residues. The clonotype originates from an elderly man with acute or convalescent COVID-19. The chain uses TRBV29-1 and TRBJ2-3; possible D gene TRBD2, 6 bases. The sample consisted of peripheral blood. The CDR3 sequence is CSVEDREGTDTQYF. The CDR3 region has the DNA TGCAGCGTTGAAGACAGGGAGGGCACAGATACGCAGTATTTT.